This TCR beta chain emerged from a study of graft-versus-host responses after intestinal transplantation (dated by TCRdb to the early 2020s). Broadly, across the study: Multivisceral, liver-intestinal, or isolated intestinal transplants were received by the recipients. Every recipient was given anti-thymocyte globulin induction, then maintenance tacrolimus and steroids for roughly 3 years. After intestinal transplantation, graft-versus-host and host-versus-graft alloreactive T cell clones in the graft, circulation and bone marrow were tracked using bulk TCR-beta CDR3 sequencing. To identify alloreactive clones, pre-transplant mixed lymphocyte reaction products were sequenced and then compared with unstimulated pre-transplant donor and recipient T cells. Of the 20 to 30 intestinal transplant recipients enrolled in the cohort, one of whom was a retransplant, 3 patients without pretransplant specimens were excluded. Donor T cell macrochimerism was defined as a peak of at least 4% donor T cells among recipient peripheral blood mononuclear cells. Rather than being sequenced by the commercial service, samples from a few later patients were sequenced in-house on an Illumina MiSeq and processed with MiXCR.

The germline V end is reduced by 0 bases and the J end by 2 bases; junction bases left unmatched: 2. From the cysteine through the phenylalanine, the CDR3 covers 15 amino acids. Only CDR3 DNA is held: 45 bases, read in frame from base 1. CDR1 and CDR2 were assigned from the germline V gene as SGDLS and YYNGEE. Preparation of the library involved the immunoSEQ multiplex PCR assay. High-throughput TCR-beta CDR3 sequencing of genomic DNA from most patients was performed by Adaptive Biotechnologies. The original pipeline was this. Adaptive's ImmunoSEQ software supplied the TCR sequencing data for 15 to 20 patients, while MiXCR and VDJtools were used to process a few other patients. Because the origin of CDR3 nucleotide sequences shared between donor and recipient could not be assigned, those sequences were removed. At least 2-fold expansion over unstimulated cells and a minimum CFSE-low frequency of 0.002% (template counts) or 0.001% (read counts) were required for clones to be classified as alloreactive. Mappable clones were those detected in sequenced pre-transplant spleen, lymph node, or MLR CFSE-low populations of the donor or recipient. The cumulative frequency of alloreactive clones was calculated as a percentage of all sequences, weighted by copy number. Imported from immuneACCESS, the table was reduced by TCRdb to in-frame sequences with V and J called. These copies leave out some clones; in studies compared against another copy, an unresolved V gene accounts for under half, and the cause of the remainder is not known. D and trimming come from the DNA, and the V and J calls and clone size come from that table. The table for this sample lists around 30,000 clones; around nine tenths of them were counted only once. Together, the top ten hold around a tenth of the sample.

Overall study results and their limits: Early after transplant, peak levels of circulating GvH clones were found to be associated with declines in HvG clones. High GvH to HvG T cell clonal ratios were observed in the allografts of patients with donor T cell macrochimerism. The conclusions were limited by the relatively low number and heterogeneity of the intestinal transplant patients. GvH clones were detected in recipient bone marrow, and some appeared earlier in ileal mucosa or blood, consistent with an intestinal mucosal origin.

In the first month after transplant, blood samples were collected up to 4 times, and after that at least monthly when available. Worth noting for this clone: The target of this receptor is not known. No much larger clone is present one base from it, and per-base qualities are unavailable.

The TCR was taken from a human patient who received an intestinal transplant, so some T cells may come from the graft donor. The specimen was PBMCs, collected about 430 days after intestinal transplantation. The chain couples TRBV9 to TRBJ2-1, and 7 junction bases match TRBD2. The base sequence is TGTGCCAGCAGCGTAGCCAGCGGGGCCTACAATGAGCAGTTCTTC. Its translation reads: CASSVASGAYNEQFF.